The entry below gives a single T cell receptor (beta chain) sequence along with its context. Methods used by the authors: Estimated nucleated cell counts came from reference gene primer amplification. The protocol was immunoSEQ multiplex PCR, while the TCRdb copy is restricted to in-frame clones and leaves out a portion. V and J calls and clone size follow that table, whereas D and trimming were derived from the DNA. The sample has a few hundred thousand clones, 88% seen once. The sample belongs to a study of blood T cell repertoires in COVID-19. The CDR3 totals 17 residues. V lost 2 bases and J lost 2; bases outside the gene matches: 1. Germline CDR1 KGHSH, CDR2 LQKENI. Participants were aged about 18 to 100 years, lived in around 25 US areas, and enrolled virtually. Among Cohort 3 donors, those recovered had two negative PCRs, clearance, or symptom resolution.

Source material: PBMCs or T cells enriched from blood (not recorded which). This rearrangement joins TRBV18 to TRBJ2-6, with 12 bases fitting TRBD1. This sequence originates from a man in his thirties or forties who had recovered from COVID-19. The DNA for the CDR3 is TGTGCCAGCTCACCAGGGACAGGGGGCGCTGGGGCCAACGTCCTGACTTTC. Translating it yields CASSPGTGGAGANVLTF.